The source of this TCR beta chain is a study of shared clonotypes between healthy human individuals. Profiling relied on immunoSEQ multiplex PCR, and the TCRdb table lists in-frame clones only, not all of them. Found here are under 2,000,000 clones, approximately 95% of them singletons; the top ten hold 0.95% to 1.5%. Positively selected for CCR7, the CD45RO-negative cells used as naive CD8 cells excluded terminally differentiated effector memory CD45RA+ cells. J lost 4 bases, V lost 6 bases, and 9 bases had no gene match. Looked up from germline, CDR1 is MNHEY and CDR2 is SMNVEV (reference sequence). This CDR3 is built from 15 residues.

The sequenced sample was naive CD8+ T cells sorted from blood. The chain recombines TRBV27 with TRBJ2-7, with TRBD2 identical over 10 bases. This receptor was taken from a young man in good health. The CDR3 loop is CASRVGLAVVYEQYF. The CDR3, as DNA: TGTGCCAGCAGGGTCGGACTAGCGGTAGTTTACGAGCAGTACTTC.